This T cell receptor beta chain emerged from a study of T cell responses to AZD1222 COVID-19 vaccine. Germline CDR1 LGHDT, CDR2 YNNKEL (reference sequence). Deletions cut 4 bases from V and 5 bases from J, with 14 bases between. This CDR3 spans 14 amino acids. TCRdb's copy holds only in-frame clones and misses some; the assay was immunoSEQ multiplex PCR. The repertoire consists of some 150,000 clones, with more than 90% occurring once and the leading ten covering approximately 3.4%. Pooling of second doses given at about 4 or about 12 weeks was done. V usage is TRBV3-1 (or the pseudogene TRBV3-2) and J usage is TRBJ1-1, with D possibly TRBD1 on 5 matching bases. This clonotype was sampled from an adult who received the AZD1222 COVID-19 vaccine. Sequencing used peripheral blood, obtained 28 days after the second AZD1222 dose. Written as DNA, the CDR3 is TGTGCCAGCAGCCTGCGGGGGTCGGGGACTGAAGCTTTCTTT. Protein: CASSLRGSGTEAFF.